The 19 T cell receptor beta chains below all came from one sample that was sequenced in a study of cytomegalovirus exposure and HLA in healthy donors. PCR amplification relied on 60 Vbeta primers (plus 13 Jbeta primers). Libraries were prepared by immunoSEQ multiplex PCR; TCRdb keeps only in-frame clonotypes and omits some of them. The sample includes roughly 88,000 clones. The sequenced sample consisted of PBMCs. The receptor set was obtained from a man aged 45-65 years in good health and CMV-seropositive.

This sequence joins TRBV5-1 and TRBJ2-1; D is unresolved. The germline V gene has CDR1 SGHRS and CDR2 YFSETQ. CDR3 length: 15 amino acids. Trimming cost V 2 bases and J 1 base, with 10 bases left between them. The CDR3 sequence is CASSLAVLSYNEQFF. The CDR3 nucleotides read TGCGCCAGCAGCTTAGCCGTTCTTTCCTACAATGAGCAGTTCTTC.

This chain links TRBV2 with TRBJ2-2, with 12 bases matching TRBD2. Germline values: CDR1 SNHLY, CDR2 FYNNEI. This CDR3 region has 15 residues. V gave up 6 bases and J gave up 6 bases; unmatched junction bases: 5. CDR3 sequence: CASRPLAGGPGELFF. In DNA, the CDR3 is TGTGCCAGCAGGCCCCTAGCGGGAGGGCCCGGGGAGCTGTTTTTT.

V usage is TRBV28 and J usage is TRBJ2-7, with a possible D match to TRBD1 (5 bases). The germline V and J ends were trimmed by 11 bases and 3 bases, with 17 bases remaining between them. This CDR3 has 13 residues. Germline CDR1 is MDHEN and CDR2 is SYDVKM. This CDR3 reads CAAMSQGVYEQYF. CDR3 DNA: TGTGCCGCCATGTCCCAGGGCGTCTACGAGCAGTACTTC.

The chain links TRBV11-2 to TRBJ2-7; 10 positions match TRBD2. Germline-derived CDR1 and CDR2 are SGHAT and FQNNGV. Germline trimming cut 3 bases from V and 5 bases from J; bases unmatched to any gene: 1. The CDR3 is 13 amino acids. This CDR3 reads CASSLGLANEQYV. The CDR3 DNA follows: TGTGCCAGCAGCTTGGGACTAGCGAACGAGCAGTACGTC.

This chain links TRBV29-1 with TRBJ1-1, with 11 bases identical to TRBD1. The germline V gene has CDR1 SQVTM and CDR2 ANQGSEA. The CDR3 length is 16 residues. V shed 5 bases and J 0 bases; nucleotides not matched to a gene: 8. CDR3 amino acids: CSVQGQGVGMNTEAFF. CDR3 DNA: TGCAGCGTTCAGGGACAGGGGGTGGGGATGAACACTGAAGCTTTCTTT.

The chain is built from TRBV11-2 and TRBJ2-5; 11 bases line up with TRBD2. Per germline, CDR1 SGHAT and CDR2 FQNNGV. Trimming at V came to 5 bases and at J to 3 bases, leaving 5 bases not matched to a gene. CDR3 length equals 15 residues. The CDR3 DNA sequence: TGTGCCAGCAGCATCCAGACTAGCGGGAAAGAGACCCAGTACTTC. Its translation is CASSIQTSGKETQYF.

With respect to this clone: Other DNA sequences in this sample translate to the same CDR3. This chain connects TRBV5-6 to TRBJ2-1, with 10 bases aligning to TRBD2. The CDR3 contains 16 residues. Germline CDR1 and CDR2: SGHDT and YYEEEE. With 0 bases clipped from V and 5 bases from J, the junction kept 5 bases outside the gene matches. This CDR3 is CASSLALLAGDNEQFF. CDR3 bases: TGTGCCAGCAGCTTGGCACTGCTAGCGGGAGACAATGAGCAGTTCTTC.

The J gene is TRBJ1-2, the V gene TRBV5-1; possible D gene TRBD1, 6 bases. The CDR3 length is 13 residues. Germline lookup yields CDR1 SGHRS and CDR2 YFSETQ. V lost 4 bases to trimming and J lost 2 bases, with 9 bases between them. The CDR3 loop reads CASSTGMNYGYTF. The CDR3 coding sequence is TGCGCCAGCAGCACAGGGATGAACTATGGCTACACCTTC. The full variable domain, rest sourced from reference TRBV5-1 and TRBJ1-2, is KAGVTQTPRYLIKTRGQQVTLSCSPISGHRSVSWYQQTPGQGLQFLFEYFSETQRNKGNFPGRFSGRQFSNSRSEMNVSTLELGDSALYLCASSTGMNYGYTFGSGTRLTVV.

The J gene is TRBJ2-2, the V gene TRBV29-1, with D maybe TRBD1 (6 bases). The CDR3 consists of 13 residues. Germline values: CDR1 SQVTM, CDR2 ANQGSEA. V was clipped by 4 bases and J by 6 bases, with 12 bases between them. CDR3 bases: TGCAGCGTTGTGACAGGAGAGGCCGGGGAGCTGTTTTTT. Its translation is CSVVTGEAGELFF.

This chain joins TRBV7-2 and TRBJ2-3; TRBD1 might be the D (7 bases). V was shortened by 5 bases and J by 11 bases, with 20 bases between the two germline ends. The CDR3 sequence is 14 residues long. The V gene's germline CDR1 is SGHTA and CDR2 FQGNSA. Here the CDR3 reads CASSRPEGARGQYF. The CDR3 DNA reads TGTGCCAGCAGCCGACCGGAGGGGGCCCGAGGGCAGTATTTT.

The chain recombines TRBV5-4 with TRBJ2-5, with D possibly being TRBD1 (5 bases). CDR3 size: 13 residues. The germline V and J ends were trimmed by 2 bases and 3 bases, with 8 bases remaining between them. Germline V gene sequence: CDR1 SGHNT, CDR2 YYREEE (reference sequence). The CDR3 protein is CASSFPGKETQYF. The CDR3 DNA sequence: TGTGCCAGCAGCTTTCCAGGGAAAGAGACCCAGTACTTC.

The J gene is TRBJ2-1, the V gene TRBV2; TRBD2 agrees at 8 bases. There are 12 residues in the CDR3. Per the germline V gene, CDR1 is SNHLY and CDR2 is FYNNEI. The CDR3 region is CAGGVAGNEQFF. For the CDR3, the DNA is TGTGCAGGGGGGGTAGCGGGGAATGAGCAGTTCTTC.

The CDR3 sequence: CASRAQSGYGYTF. CDR3 sequence (DNA): TGCGCCAGCAGGGCCCAAAGTGGCTATGGCTACACCTTC. The chain combines TRBV5-1 with TRBJ1-2; D gene uncertain. CDR3 length: 13 amino acids. The ends were cut back, 5 bases at V and 4 bases at J, with 12 bases in the middle. Germline V lookup: CDR1 SGHRS, CDR2 YFSETQ.

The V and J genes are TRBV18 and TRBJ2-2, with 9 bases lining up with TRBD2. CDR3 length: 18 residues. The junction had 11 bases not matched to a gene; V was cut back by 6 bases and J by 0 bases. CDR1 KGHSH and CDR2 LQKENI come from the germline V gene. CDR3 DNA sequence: TGTGCCAGCTCCCCGAACCCTAGCGGGACCTCGAACACCGGGGAGCTGTTTTTT. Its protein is CASSPNPSGTSNTGELFF.

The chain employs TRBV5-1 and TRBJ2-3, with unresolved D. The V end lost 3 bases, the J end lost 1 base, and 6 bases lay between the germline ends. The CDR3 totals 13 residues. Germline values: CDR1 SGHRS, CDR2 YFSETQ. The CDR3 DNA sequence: TGCGCCAGCAGCTCGCAGGGCACAGATACGCAGTATTTT. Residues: CASSSQGTDTQYF.

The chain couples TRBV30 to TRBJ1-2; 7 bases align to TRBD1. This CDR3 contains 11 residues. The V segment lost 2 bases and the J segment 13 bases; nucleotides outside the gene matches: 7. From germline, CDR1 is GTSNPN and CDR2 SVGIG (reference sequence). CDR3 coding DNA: TGTGCCTGGAGTATCAGGGGGGTGAGCACCTTC. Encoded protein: CAWSIRGVSTF.

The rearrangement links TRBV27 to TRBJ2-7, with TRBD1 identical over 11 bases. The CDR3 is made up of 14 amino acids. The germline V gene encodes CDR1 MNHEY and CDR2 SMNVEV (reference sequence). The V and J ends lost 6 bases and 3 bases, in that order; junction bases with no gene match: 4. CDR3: CASRPGTGGYEQYF. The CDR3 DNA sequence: TGTGCCAGCAGACCCGGGACAGGGGGCTACGAGCAGTACTTC.

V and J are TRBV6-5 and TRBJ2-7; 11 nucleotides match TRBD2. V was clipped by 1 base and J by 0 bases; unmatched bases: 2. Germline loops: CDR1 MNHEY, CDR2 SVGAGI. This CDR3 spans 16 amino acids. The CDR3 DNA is TGTGCCAGCAGTTACTTAGGGACTAGCGGCTCCTACGAGCAGTACTTC. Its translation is CASSYLGTSGSYEQYF.

The CDR3 region is CASSPDRGRGNYGYTF. CDR3 in DNA: TGCGCCAGCAGTCCGGACAGGGGGCGAGGGAACTATGGCTACACCTTC. The chain recombines TRBV5-1 with TRBJ1-2, with 11 nucleotides matching TRBD1. This CDR3 has 16 residues. Germline V CDR1 and CDR2: SGHRS, YFSETQ. V was clipped by 5 bases and J by 2 bases; unmatched bases: 8.